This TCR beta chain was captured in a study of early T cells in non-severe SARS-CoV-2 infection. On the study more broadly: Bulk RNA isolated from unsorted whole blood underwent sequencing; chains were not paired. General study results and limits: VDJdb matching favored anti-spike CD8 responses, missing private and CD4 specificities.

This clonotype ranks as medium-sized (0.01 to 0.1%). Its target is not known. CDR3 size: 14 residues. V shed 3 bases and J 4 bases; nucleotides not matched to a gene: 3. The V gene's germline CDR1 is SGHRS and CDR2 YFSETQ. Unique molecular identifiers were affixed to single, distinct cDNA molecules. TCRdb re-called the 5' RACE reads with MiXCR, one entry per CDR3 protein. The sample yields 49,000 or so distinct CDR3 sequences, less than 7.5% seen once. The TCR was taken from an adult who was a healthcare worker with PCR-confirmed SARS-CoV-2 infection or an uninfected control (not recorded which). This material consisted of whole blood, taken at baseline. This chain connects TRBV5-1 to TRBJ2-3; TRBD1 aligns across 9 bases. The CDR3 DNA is TGCGCCAGCAGCTCCGGGACAGGGTCAGATACGCAGTATTTT. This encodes CASSSGTGSDTQYF.